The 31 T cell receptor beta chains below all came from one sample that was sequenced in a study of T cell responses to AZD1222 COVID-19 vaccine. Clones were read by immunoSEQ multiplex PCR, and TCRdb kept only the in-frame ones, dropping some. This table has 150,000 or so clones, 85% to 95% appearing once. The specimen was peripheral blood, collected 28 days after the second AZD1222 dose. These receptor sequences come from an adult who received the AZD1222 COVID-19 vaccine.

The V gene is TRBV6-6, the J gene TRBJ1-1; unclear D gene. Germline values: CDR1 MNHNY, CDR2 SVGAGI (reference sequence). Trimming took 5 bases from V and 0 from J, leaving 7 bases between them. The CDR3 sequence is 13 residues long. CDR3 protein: CASSDNMNTEAFF. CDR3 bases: TGTGCCAGCAGTGACAACATGAACACTGAAGCTTTCTTT.

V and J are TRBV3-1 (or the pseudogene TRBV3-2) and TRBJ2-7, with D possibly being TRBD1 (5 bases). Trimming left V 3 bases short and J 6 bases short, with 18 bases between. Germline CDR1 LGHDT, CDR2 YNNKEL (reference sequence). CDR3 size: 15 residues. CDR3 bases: TGTGCCAGCAGCCAGGGCCAGGGTTCCTGGGGCGAGCAGTACTTC. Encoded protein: CASSQGQGSWGEQYF.

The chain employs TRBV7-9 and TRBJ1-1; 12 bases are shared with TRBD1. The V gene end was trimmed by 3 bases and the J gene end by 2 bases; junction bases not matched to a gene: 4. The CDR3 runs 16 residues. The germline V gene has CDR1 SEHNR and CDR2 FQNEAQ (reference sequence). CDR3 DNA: TGTGCCAGCAGCTTGGGACAGGGGGCGCGTAACACTGAAGCTTTCTTT. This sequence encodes CASSLGQGARNTEAFF.

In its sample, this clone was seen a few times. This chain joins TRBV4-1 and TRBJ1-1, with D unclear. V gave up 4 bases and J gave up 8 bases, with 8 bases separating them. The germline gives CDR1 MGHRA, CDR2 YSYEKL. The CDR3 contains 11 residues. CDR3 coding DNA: TGCGCCAGCAGCCGGGGATTCGAAGCTTTCTTT. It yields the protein CASSRGFEAFF.

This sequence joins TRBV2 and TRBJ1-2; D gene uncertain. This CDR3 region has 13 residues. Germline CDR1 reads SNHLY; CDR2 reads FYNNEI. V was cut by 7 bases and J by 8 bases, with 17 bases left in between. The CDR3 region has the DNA TGTGCCAGCACCCCCGGGAGAGAATACGGCTACACCTTC. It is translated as CASTPGREYGYTF. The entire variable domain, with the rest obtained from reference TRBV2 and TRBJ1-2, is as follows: EPEVTQTPSHQVTQMGQEVILRCVPISNHLYFYWYRQILGQKVEFLVSFYNNEISEKSEIFDDQFSVERPDGSNFTLKIRSTKLEDSAMYFCASTPGREYGYTFGSGTRLTVV.

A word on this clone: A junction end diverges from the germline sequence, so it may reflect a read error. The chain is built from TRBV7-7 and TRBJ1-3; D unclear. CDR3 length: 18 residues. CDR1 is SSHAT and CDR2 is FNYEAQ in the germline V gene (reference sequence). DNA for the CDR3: TGTGCTAGCAGCCCTCTCACAGTGACTCCTGTCTCTGGAAACACCATATATTTT. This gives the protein CASSPLTVTPVSGNTIYF.

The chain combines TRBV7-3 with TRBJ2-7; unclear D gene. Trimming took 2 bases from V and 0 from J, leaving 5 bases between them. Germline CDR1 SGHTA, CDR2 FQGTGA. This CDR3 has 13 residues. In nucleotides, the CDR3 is TGTGCCAGCAGCTTACAGGTCTCCTACGAGCAGTACTTC. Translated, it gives CASSLQVSYEQYF.

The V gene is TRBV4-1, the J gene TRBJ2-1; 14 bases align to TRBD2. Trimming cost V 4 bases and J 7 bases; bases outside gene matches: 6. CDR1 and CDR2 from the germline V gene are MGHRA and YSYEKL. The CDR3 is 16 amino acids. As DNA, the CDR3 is TGCGCCAGCAGCCCCCTCGGGACTAGCGGGAGTAATGAGCAGTTCTTC. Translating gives CASSPLGTSGSNEQFF.

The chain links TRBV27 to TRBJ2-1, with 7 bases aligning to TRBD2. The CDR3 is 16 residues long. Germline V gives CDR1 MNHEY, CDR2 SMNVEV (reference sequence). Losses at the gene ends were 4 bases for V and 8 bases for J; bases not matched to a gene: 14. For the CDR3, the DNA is TGTGCCAGCAGTTCAAAGGGACTACCCAGTAACCATGAGCAGTTCTTC. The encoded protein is CASSSKGLPSNHEQFF.

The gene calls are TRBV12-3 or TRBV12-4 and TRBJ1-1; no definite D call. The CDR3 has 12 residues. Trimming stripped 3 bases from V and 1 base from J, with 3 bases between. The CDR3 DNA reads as TGTGCCAGCAGTTTTGGGAACACTGAAGCTTTCTTT. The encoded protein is CASSFGNTEAFF.

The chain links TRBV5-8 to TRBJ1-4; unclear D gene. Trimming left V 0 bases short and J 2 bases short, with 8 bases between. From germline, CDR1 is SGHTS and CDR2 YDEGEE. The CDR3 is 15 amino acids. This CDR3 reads CASSLVMGTNEKLFF. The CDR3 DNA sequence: TGTGCCAGCAGCTTGGTCATGGGTACTAATGAAAAACTGTTTTTT. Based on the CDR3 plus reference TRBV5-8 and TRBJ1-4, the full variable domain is EAGVTQSPTHLIKTRGQQATLRCSPISGHTSVYWYQQALGLGLQFLLWYDEGEERNRGNFPPRFSGRQFPNYSSELNVNALELEDSALYLCASSLVMGTNEKLFFGSGTQLSVL.

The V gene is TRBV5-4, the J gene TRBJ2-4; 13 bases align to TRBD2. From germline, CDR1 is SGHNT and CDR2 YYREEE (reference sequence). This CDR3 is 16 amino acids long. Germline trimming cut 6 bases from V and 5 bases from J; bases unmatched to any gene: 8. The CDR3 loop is CASTNGLAGVENIQYF. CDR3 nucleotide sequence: TGTGCCAGCACCAACGGACTAGCGGGAGTTGAAAACATTCAGTACTTC.

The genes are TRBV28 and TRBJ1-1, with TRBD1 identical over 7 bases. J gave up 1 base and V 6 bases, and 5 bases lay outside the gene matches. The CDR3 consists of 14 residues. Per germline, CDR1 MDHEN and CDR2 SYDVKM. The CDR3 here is CASRRQGPNTEAFF. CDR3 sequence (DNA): TGTGCCAGCAGGAGACAGGGACCGAACACTGAAGCTTTCTTT. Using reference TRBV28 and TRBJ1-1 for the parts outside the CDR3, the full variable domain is DVKVTQSSRYLVKRTGEKVFLECVQDMDHENMFWYRQDPGLGLRLIYFSYDVKMKEKGDIPEGYSVSREKKERFSLILESASTNQTSMYLCASRRQGPNTEAFFGQGTRLTVV.

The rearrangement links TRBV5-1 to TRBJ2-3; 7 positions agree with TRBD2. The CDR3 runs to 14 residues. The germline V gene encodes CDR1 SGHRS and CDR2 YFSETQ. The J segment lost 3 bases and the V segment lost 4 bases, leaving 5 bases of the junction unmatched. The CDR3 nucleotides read TGCGCCAGCAGCCCCGGGACTAAGACAGATACGCAGTATTTT. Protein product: CASSPGTKTDTQYF.

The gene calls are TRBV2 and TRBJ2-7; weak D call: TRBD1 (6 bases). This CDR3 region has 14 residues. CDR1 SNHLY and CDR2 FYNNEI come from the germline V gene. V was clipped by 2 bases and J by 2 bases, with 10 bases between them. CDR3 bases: TGTGCCAGCAGTGAAAGGGGGACACCCTACGAGCAGTACTTC. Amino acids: CASSERGTPYEQYF.

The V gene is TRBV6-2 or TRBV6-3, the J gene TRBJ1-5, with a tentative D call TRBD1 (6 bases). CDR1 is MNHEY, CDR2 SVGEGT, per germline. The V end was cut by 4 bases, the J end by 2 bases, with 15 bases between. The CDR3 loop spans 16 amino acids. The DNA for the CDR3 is TGTGCCAGCAGTTTATCCAGGGGAAGGGGCAATCAGCCCCAGCATTTT. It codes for CASSLSRGRGNQPQHF.

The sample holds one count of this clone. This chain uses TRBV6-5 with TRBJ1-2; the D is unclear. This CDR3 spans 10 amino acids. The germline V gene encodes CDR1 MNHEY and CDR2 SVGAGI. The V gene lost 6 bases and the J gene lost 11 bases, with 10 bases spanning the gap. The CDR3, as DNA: TGTGCCAGCAGAAAGTTGTTGTACACCTTC. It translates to CASRKLLYTF.

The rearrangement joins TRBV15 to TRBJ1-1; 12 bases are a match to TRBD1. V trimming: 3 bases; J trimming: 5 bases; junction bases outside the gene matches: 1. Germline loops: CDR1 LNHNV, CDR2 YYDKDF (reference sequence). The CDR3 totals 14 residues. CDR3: CATSRGQGATEAFF. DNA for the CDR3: TGTGCCACCAGCAGGGGACAGGGGGCAACTGAAGCTTTCTTT.

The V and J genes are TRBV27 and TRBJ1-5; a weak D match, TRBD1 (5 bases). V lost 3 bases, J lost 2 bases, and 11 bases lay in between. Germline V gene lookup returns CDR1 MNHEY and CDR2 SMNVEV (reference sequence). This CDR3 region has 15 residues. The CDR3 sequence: CASSFEGSGNQPQHF. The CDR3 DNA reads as TGTGCCAGCAGTTTTGAGGGGAGCGGCAATCAGCCCCAGCATTTT.

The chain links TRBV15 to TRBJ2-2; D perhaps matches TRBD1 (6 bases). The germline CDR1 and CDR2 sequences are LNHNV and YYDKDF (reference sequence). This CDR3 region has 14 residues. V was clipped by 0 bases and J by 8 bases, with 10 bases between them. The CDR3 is CATSRDPGVGELFF. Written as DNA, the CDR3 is TGTGCCACCAGCAGAGATCCAGGGGTTGGGGAGCTGTTTTTT.

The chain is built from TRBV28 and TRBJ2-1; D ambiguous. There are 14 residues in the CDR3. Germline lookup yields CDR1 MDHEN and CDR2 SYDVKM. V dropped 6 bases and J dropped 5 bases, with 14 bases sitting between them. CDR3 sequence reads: CASSPMDRDNEQFF. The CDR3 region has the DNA TGTGCCAGCAGCCCTATGGACCGCGACAATGAGCAGTTCTTC.

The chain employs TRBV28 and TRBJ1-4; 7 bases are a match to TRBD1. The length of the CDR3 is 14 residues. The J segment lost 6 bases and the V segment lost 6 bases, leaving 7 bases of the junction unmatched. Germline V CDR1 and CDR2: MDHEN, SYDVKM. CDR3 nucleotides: TGTGCCAGCAGACGACAGGGCGGTGATGAAAAACTGTTTTTT. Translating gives CASRRQGGDEKLFF.

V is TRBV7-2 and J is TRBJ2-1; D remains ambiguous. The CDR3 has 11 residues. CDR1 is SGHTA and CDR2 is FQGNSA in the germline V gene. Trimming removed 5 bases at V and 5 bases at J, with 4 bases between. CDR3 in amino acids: CASSLHNEQFF. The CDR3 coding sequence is TGTGCCAGCAGCCTCCACAATGAGCAGTTCTTC.

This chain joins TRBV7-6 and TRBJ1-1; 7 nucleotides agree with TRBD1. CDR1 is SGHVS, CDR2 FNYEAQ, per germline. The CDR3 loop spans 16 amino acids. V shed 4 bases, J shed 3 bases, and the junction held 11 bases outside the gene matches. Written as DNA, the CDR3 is TGTGCCAGCAGCTCACGGCAAGGGGGCGGGGACACTGAAGCTTTCTTT. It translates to CASSSRQGGGDTEAFF.

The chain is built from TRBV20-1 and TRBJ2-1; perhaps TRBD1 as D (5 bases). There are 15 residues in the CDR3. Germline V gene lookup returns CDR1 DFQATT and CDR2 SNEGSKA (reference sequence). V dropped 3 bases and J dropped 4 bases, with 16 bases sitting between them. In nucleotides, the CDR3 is TGCAGTGCTAGTAAGGTAGCTGGACAATACAATGAGCAGTTCTTC. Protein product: CSASKVAGQYNEQFF.

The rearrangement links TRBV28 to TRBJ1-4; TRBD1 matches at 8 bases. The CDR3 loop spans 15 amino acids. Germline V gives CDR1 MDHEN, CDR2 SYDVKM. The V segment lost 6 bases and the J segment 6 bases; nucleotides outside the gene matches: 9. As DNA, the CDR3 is TGTGCCAGCAGCCTCTCGACAGGGGTTTATGAAAAACTGTTTTTT. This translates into CASSLSTGVYEKLFF.

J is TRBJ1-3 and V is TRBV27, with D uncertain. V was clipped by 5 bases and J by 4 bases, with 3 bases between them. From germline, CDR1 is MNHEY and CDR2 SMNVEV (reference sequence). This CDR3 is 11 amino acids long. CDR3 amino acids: CASSAGNTIYF. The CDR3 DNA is TGTGCCAGCAGTGCCGGAAACACCATATATTTT.

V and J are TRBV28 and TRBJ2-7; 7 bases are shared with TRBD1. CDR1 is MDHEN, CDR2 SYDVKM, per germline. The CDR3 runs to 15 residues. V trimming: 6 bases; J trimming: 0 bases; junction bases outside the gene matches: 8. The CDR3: CASSGPGQSSYEQYF. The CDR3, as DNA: TGTGCCAGCAGCGGCCCGGGACAGAGCTCCTACGAGCAGTACTTC.

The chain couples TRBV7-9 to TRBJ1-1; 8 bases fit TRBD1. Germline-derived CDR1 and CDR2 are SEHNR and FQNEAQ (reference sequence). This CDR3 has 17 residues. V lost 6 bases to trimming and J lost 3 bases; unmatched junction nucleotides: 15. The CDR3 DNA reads TGTGCCAGCAGTCCTGGACAGGGTGGTTTGAGGGACACTGAAGCTTTCTTT. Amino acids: CASSPGQGGLRDTEAFF.

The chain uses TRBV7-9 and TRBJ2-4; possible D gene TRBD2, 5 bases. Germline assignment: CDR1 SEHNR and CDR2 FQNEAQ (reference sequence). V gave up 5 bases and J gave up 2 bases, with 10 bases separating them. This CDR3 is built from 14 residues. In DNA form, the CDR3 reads TGTGCCAGCAGCCCGGGAAGGACCAAAAACATTCAGTACTTC. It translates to CASSPGRTKNIQYF.

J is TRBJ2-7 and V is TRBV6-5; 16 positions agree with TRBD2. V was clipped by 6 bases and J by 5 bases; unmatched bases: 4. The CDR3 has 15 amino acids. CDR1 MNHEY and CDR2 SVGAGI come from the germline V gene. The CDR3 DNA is TGTGCCAGCAGAACCGGGACTAGCGGGAGGGACGAGCAGTACTTC. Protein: CASRTGTSGRDEQYF.